The 27 T cell receptor beta chains below were found in one sample sequenced in a study of T cell responses to AZD1222 COVID-19 vaccine. The table came from immunoSEQ multiplex PCR; TCRdb's copy has only in-frame clones and leaves some out. The repertoire holds under 130,000 clones, 91% seen once, with 45% in the top ten. Sequenced material: peripheral blood, taken on day 0 of AZD1222 vaccination. The source of these receptors is an adult in good health.

V gene TRBV3-1 (or the pseudogene TRBV3-2) combines with J gene TRBJ2-7; weak D call: TRBD2 (5 bases). V was clipped by 1 base and J by 1 base, with 17 bases between them. CDR1 is LGHDT and CDR2 is YNNKEL in the germline V gene (reference sequence). The CDR3 consists of 17 residues. CDR3 sequence: CASSQVQSGGRSYEQYF. In DNA form, the CDR3 reads TGTGCCAGCAGCCAAGTCCAGAGCGGAGGACGTTCCTACGAGCAGTACTTC.

The chain carries TRBV7-9 and TRBJ1-5; 9 nucleotides line up with TRBD1. V lost 4 bases and J lost 7; bases outside the gene matches: 8. The CDR3 extends over 15 amino acids. Per the germline V gene, CDR1 is SEHNR and CDR2 is FQNEAQ (reference sequence). CDR3 sequence reads: CASSSGTGNPQPQHF. As DNA, the CDR3 is TGTGCCAGCAGCTCCGGGACAGGGAATCCCCAGCCCCAGCATTTT.

This clone occurred once. V usage is TRBV27 and J usage is TRBJ2-1, with 16 bases that match TRBD2. Germline-derived CDR1 and CDR2 are MNHEY and SMNVEV (reference sequence). The J segment lost 8 bases and the V segment lost 6 bases, leaving 7 bases of the junction unmatched. The CDR3 is 16 amino acids. The CDR3 coding sequence is TGTGCCAGCAGATCGGGACTAGCGGGAGGGCCCGATGAGCAGTTCTTC. This codes for CASRSGLAGGPDEQFF.

The V call is TRBV11-2, the J call TRBJ1-1; D is unresolved. Germline loops: CDR1 SGHAT, CDR2 FQNNGV. The CDR3 is 14 amino acids. Trimming stripped 5 bases from V and 0 bases from J, with 10 bases between. The CDR3 nucleotides are TGTGCCAGCAGCGCCAGGTCGATGAACACTGAAGCTTTCTTT. It specifies CASSARSMNTEAFF.

This chain connects TRBV5-6 to TRBJ1-6; a weak D match, TRBD1 (5 bases). Germline values: CDR1 SGHDT, CDR2 YYEEEE. V was clipped by 2 bases and J by 13 bases, with 13 bases between them. The CDR3 loop spans 13 amino acids. The CDR3 nucleotides read TGTGCCAGCAGCTTAGTAGGGGATAGGCCCCTCCACTTT. As protein: CASSLVGDRPLHF.

V and J are TRBV5-4 and TRBJ2-1; D not certain. Per germline, CDR1 SGHNT and CDR2 YYREEE (reference sequence). Trimming removed 0 bases from V and 5 bases from J, with 12 bases in between. The CDR3 is 15 amino acids. In DNA, the CDR3 is TGTGCCAGCAGCTTGGACGTGGGCACAAACAATGAGCAGTTCTTC. Protein: CASSLDVGTNNEQFF.

This chain connects TRBV7-9 to TRBJ2-7; 7 nucleotides align to TRBD2. This CDR3 region has 14 residues. V shed 4 bases and J 3 bases; nucleotides not matched to a gene: 6. Germline V gene lookup returns CDR1 SEHNR and CDR2 FQNEAQ (reference sequence). The CDR3 loop is CASSSRGVDYEQYF. The CDR3 region has the DNA TGTGCCAGCAGCTCTCGGGGGGTGGACTACGAGCAGTACTTC.

The rearrangement uses TRBV6-1 and TRBJ1-4, with a weak D call TRBD1 (5 bases). V lost 3 bases to trimming and J lost 7 bases, with 9 bases between them. Per germline, CDR1 MNHNS and CDR2 SASEGT. CDR3 length: 13 residues. CDR3 sequence reads: CASSDRASEKLFF. As DNA, the CDR3 is TGTGCCAGCAGTGACAGGGCTAGTGAAAAACTGTTTTTT.

The table lists this clone with a count of one. This chain links TRBV28 with TRBJ1-2; D is perhaps TRBD1 (6 bases). This CDR3 contains 13 residues. V was cut by 3 bases and J by 3 bases, with 8 bases left in between. Germline lookup yields CDR1 MDHEN and CDR2 SYDVKM. The CDR3 is CASSFRQDYGYTF. The CDR3 DNA reads TGTGCCAGCAGTTTTCGACAGGACTATGGCTACACCTTC.

The chain combines TRBV18 with TRBJ2-1; perhaps TRBD1 as D (5 bases). Germline V gene sequence: CDR1 KGHSH, CDR2 LQKENI. The germline V and J ends were trimmed by 2 bases and 9 bases, with 17 bases remaining between them. The CDR3 runs 15 residues. Here the CDR3 DNA reads TGTGCCAGCTCACCAAAGGCCAATAGTGACAGTGAGCAGTTCTTC. Protein sequence: CASSPKANSDSEQFF.

This clone was recorded only once. The chain recombines TRBV7-2 with TRBJ2-1; 12 nucleotides agree with TRBD2. The CDR3 contains 15 residues. Germline V gene sequence: CDR1 SGHTA, CDR2 FQGNSA. V dropped 3 bases and J dropped 5; count of bases not matched to a gene: 2. Here the CDR3 DNA reads TGTGCCAGCAGCTTTTGGACTAGCGGGGACAATGAGCAGTTCTTC. Amino acids: CASSFWTSGDNEQFF.

The CDR3 sequence: CASSFISEQNQPQHF. The CDR3 bases are TGTGCCAGCAGCTTTATTTCGGAACAGAATCAGCCCCAGCATTTT. The V and J genes are TRBV7-2 and TRBJ1-5; D uncertain. From germline, CDR1 is SGHTA and CDR2 FQGNSA. The CDR3 extends over 15 amino acids. Trimming took off 3 bases at V and 4 bases at J, with 13 bases between the two ends.

V usage is TRBV12-3 or TRBV12-4 and J usage is TRBJ2-1; TRBD1 is a possible D gene (6 bases). Trimming took 7 bases from V and 15 from J, leaving 19 bases between them. The CDR3 is made up of 12 amino acids. The CDR3, as DNA: TGTGCCAGCACAAAGCAACAGGGAAGACGGTTCTTC. This sequence encodes CASTKQQGRRFF.

This chain links TRBV28 with TRBJ1-2; perhaps TRBD1 as D (6 bases). V was cut by 2 bases and J by 4 bases, with 8 bases left in between. CDR3 length: 13 amino acids. CDR1 MDHEN and CDR2 SYDVKM come from the germline V gene. Written as DNA, the CDR3 is TGTGCCAGCAGTTTAGCGGGGGCCTATGGCTACACCTTC. This sequence encodes CASSLAGAYGYTF.

The rearrangement uses TRBV30 and TRBJ2-3; 13 bases line up with TRBD2. The CDR3 covers 14 residues. V dropped 2 bases and J dropped 6; count of bases not matched to a gene: 2. The germline V gene encodes CDR1 GTSNPN and CDR2 SVGIG (reference sequence). CDR3 in amino acids: CAWSKLAGGDTQYF. In DNA form, the CDR3 reads TGTGCCTGGAGTAAACTAGCGGGGGGGGATACGCAGTATTTT.

The rearrangement uses TRBV9 and TRBJ2-3, with D possibly matching TRBD2 (5 bases). The V gene lost 0 bases and the J gene lost 6 bases, with 11 bases spanning the gap. The CDR3 extends over 14 amino acids. Germline V gene lookup returns CDR1 SGDLS and CDR2 YYNGEE. The DNA for the CDR3 is TGTGCCAGCAGCGTAGCTAGCACCCCCGATACGCAGTATTTT. Protein product: CASSVASTPDTQYF.

The V and J genes are TRBV6-5 and TRBJ1-2; possibly TRBD1 for D (6 bases). Germline CDR1 and CDR2: MNHEY and SVGAGI. Trimming stripped 6 bases from V and 4 bases from J, with 18 bases between. The CDR3 has 15 amino acids. This CDR3 reads CASRKEGSGAYGYTF. The DNA of the CDR3 is TGTGCCAGCAGAAAGGAAGGCTCGGGGGCCTATGGCTACACCTTC.

This chain links TRBV29-1 with TRBJ2-1, with TRBD2 matching over 11 bases. The CDR3 totals 18 residues. J gave up 8 bases and V 3 bases, and 18 bases lay outside the gene matches. Per the germline V gene, CDR1 is SQVTM and CDR2 is ANQGSEA. The CDR3: CSVDGTSGGGASGYEQFF. The DNA for the CDR3 is TGCAGCGTTGACGGGACTAGCGGTGGTGGGGCAAGTGGCTATGAGCAGTTCTTC.

The V and J genes are TRBV7-3 and TRBJ2-5, with a tentative D call TRBD2 (6 bases). From germline, CDR1 is SGHTA and CDR2 FQGTGA. Trimming took 4 bases from V and 5 from J, leaving 11 bases between them. This CDR3 region has 13 residues. The CDR3: CASSSGLRETQYF. CDR3 in DNA: TGTGCCAGCAGCTCGGGACTGAGGGAGACCCAGTACTTC.

The chain uses TRBV7-3 and TRBJ2-3, with 7 positions matching TRBD1. Germline V CDR1 and CDR2: SGHTA, FQGTGA. The V and J ends lost 5 bases and 4 bases, in that order; junction bases with no gene match: 6. The CDR3 spans 14 residues. The CDR3 region has the DNA TGTGCCAGCAGCCCAGGGGGTTACCCAGATACGCAGTATTTT. Protein product: CASSPGGYPDTQYF.

This chain joins TRBV19 and TRBJ2-1, with 10 bases that match TRBD2. The germline gives CDR1 LNHDA, CDR2 SQIVND (reference sequence). The CDR3 covers 16 residues. V trimming: 5 bases; J trimming: 3 bases; junction bases outside the gene matches: 7. This chain's CDR3 is CASSGRTSGGYNEQFF. CDR3 bases: TGTGCCAGTAGTGGAAGGACTAGCGGAGGCTACAATGAGCAGTTCTTC.

This chain uses TRBV11-2 with TRBJ2-1; D gene ambiguous. Germline V gives CDR1 SGHAT, CDR2 FQNNGV. V lost 1 base, J lost 0 bases, and 10 bases lay in between. The CDR3 covers 16 residues. The CDR3 region has the DNA TGTGCCAGCAGCTTAGGGGCACTAAGCTCCTACAATGAGCAGTTCTTC. It codes for CASSLGALSSYNEQFF.

Only a few counts were recorded for this clone. The gene calls are TRBV6-4 and TRBJ1-6; D gene unclear. V lost 5 bases and J 5 bases, leaving 7 bases between the germline ends. Germline CDR1 MRHNA, CDR2 SNTAGT. This CDR3 region has 13 residues. CDR3 sequence (DNA): TGTGCCAGCAGTCCGGGGAATAATTCACCCCTCCACTTT. It is translated as CASSPGNNSPLHF.

The rearrangement links TRBV7-2 to TRBJ2-2, with D unresolved. Trimming stripped 5 bases from V and 1 base from J, with 8 bases between. This CDR3 region has 14 residues. Germline V gives CDR1 SGHTA, CDR2 FQGNSA. The chain's CDR3 is CASSLWGNTGELFF. The CDR3 bases are TGTGCCAGCAGCCTGTGGGGGAACACCGGGGAGCTGTTTTTT.

As DNA, the CDR3 is TGTGCCAGCAGCTTAGGGACAGCCTATTCTTTCACCTTC. It yields the protein CASSLGTAYSFTF. This chain links TRBV7-2 with TRBJ1-2; perhaps TRBD1 as D (6 bases). Between the trimmed V and J ends, which lost 1 base and 13 bases, there was a span of 16 bases. Looked up from germline, CDR1 is SGHTA and CDR2 is FQGNSA. The CDR3 is 13 amino acids.

The chain employs TRBV7-6 and TRBJ1-2; no firm D call. V was shortened by 0 bases and J by 0 bases, with 8 bases between the two germline ends. Germline values: CDR1 SGHVS, CDR2 FNYEAQ. This CDR3 spans 15 amino acids. The CDR3 sequence is CASSLANTANYGYTF. CDR3 nucleotide sequence: TGTGCCAGCAGCTTAGCGAACACAGCTAACTATGGCTACACCTTC.

The rearrangement links TRBV10-3 to TRBJ1-1; possibly TRBD1 for D (6 bases). The CDR3 is made up of 12 amino acids. V was cut by 10 bases and J by 6 bases, with 15 bases left in between. Per the germline V gene, CDR1 is ENHRY and CDR2 is SYGVKD. CDR3 bases: TGTGCCACGGGGGCGCAGACCTCTGAAGCTTTCTTT. Translation: CATGAQTSEAFF.